This T cell receptor (beta chain) was obtained from a study of shared clonotypes between healthy human individuals. Turning to the study itself: For every donor, three CD4 naive, three CD4 memory, two CD8 naive and one CD8 memory plates were used.

This CDR3 comprises 14 residues. The germline V gene has CDR1 SGHRS and CDR2 YFSETQ. V lost 4 bases and J 4 bases, leaving 14 bases between the germline ends. Authors' analysis steps: Junction-only sequences without quality scores came from ImmunoSEQ, so filtering differed. Method: immunoSEQ multiplex PCR; TCRdb's copy keeps in-frame clones and lacks some. V, J and clone size were drawn from that table, and D and trimming were deduced from the DNA. The data show about 2,500,000 clones, more than 80% seen once. The sample comprised naive CD4+ T cells sorted from blood. Documented subset: CD45RA+ positively selected. The chain uses TRBV5-1 and TRBJ1-2; D uncertain. The receptor was isolated from a man aged 18 to 29 in good health. The CDR3 protein is CASSPRTQTYGYTF. The CDR3 coding sequence is TGCGCCAGCAGCCCAAGGACCCAGACCTATGGCTACACCTTC.